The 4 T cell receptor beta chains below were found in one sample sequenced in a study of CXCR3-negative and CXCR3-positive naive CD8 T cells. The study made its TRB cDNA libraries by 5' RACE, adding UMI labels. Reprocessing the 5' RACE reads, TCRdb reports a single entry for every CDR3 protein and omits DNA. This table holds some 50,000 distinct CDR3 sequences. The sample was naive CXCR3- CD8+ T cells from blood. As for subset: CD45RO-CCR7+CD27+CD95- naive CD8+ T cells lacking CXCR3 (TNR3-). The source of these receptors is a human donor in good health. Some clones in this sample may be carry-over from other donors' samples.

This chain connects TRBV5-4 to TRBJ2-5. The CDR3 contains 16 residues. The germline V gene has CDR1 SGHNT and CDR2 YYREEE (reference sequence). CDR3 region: CASSLGLRGYQETQYF.

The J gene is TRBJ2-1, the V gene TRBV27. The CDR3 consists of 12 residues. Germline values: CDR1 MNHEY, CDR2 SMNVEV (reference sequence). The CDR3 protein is CASSFFGDEQFF.

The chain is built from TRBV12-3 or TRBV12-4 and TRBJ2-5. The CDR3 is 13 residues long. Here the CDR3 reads CASSLTVGETQYF.

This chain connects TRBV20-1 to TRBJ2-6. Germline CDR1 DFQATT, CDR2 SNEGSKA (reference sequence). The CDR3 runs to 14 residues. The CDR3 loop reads CSASGSPGANVLTF.